Presented here are 31 T cell receptor beta chains from one specimen sequenced in a study of cytomegalovirus exposure and HLA in healthy donors. 60 Vbeta and 13 Jbeta primers were used in PCR. Some clones are missing from TCRdb's copy, which holds only in-frame ones; the method was immunoSEQ multiplex PCR. Among over 35,000 clones listed, around 77% were seen once. The sequenced sample consisted of PBMCs. Receptor source: a man aged 25-45 years in good health and CMV-seronegative.

The rearrangement links TRBV27 to TRBJ2-6, with TRBD1 matching over 10 bases. Per the germline V gene, CDR1 is MNHEY and CDR2 is SMNVEV (reference sequence). The CDR3 length is 19 residues. V lost 8 bases to trimming and J lost 0 bases; unmatched junction nucleotides: 13. The CDR3 region is CASFPVPGQGISGANVLTF. As DNA, the CDR3 is TGTGCCAGCTTTCCCGTTCCGGGACAGGGGATCTCTGGGGCCAACGTCCTGACTTTC.

The chain uses TRBV5-1 and TRBJ1-6, with D tentatively TRBD1 (5 bases). The germline gives CDR1 SGHRS, CDR2 YFSETQ. This CDR3 is built from 20 residues. The V and J ends lost 0 bases and 0 bases respectively, with 19 bases between them. In DNA form, the CDR3 reads TGCGCCAGCAGCTTGGTTTGGGCAGGGAGGGCCTCCTCCTATAATTCACCCCTCCACTTT. Protein sequence: CASSLVWAGRASSYNSPLHF.

V usage is TRBV7-9 and J usage is TRBJ2-7; D perhaps matches TRBD1 (8 bases). Trimming took 5 bases from V and 5 from J, leaving 16 bases between them. The CDR3 is 14 residues long. Germline V lookup: CDR1 SEHNR, CDR2 FQNEAQ (reference sequence). The CDR3 nucleotides read TGTGCCAGCAGCCGTTCACAGGGGGGGGACGAGCAGTACTTC. As protein: CASSRSQGGDEQYF.

The rearrangement joins TRBV18 to TRBJ2-5; TRBD2 agrees at 15 bases. J was trimmed by 2 bases and V by 3 bases; bases with no gene match: 10. Germline values: CDR1 KGHSH, CDR2 LQKENI. This CDR3 has 19 amino acids. The CDR3 coding sequence is TGTGCCAGCTCACCCCTCCCCGGGACTAGCGGGAGGCCTCAAGAGACCCAGTACTTC. Translation gives CASSPLPGTSGRPQETQYF.

The CDR3: CASSLAPTLTGAGNTIYF. In nucleotides, the CDR3 is TGTGCCAGCAGCTTAGCTCCTACCTTGACAGGGGCAGGAAACACCATATATTTT. This chain uses TRBV7-6 with TRBJ1-3; 8 bases are a match to TRBD1. The J segment lost 4 bases and the V segment lost 0 bases, leaving 11 bases of the junction unmatched. Germline CDR1 SGHVS, CDR2 FNYEAQ. The CDR3 spans 18 residues.

The chain has TRBV11-2 and TRBJ1-1, with a weak D call TRBD1 (5 bases). V was cut by 1 base and J by 10 bases, with 10 bases left in between. Germline-derived CDR1 and CDR2 are SGHAT and FQNNGV. The CDR3 runs to 12 residues. The CDR3 region is CASSLGRVRAFF. As DNA, the CDR3 is TGTGCCAGCAGCTTAGGCAGGGTGCGAGCTTTCTTT.

The rearrangement links TRBV10-3 to TRBJ2-5; D possibly corresponds to TRBD2 (5 bases). The end of the DNA fits TRBJ2-7 better, so the J call may be wrong. CDR1 and CDR2 (germline): ENHRY, SYGVKD. The CDR3 runs to 13 residues. The CDR3 region is CATSVAGSYEQYF. The DNA of the CDR3 is TGTGCCACCTCAGTTGCGGGTAGCTACGAGCAGTACTTC.

The CDR3 spells CASSHSGSSPGELFF. In nucleotides, the CDR3 is TGCGCCAGCAGTCATAGCGGGAGCTCCCCCGGGGAGCTGTTTTTT. V gene TRBV10-1 combines with J gene TRBJ2-2, with 9 bases aligning to TRBD2. The germline V gene has CDR1 WNHNN and CDR2 SYGVQD (reference sequence). Losses at the gene ends were 5 bases for V and 6 bases for J; bases not matched to a gene: 7. This CDR3 comprises 15 residues.

The chain links TRBV28 to TRBJ2-1; 12 nucleotides align to TRBD2. V lost 4 bases to trimming and J lost 5 bases; unmatched junction nucleotides: 3. CDR3 length: 15 residues. Germline CDR1 and CDR2: MDHEN and SYDVKM. In nucleotides, the CDR3 is TGTGCCAGCAGTTCTAGCGGGAGGGCGGACAATGAGCAGTTCTTC. It encodes CASSSSGRADNEQFF. Full variable domain (missing parts from reference TRBV28 and TRBJ2-1): DVKVTQSSRYLVKRTGEKVFLECVQDMDHENMFWYRQDPGLGLRLIYFSYDVKMKEKGDIPEGYSVSREKKERFSLILESASTNQTSMYLCASSSSGRADNEQFFGPGTRLTVL.

This rearrangement joins TRBV7-9 to TRBJ2-2, with TRBD2 matching over 12 bases. The germline gives CDR1 SEHNR, CDR2 FQNEAQ (reference sequence). CDR3 length: 16 amino acids. V was clipped by 5 bases and J by 1 base; unmatched bases: 2. CDR3 amino acids: CASSPGLAGNTGELFF. The CDR3 coding sequence is TGTGCCAGCAGCCCGGGACTAGCGGGGAACACCGGGGAGCTGTTTTTT.

This chain connects TRBV28 to TRBJ1-1; 8 bases align to TRBD1. The CDR3 totals 15 residues. Germline V lookup: CDR1 MDHEN, CDR2 SYDVKM. V shed 5 bases and J 4 bases; nucleotides not matched to a gene: 9. CDR3 sequence (DNA): TGTGCCAGCAGTCCCCGGGACAGGTATTTCACTGAAGCTTTCTTT. Encoded protein: CASSPRDRYFTEAFF.

The CDR3 nucleotides read TGTGCCAGCAGTCGGCTAGCGGGTAACACCGGGGAGCTGTTTTTT. Translation gives CASSRLAGNTGELFF. This chain links TRBV6-5 with TRBJ2-2, with 8 bases fitting TRBD2. V lost 5 bases to trimming and J lost 2 bases; unmatched junction nucleotides: 4. Germline CDR1 is MNHEY and CDR2 is SVGAGI. This CDR3 is 15 amino acids long.

The chain uses TRBV2 and TRBJ1-1; 9 nucleotides match TRBD1. This CDR3 comprises 14 residues. CDR1 and CDR2 from the germline V gene are SNHLY and FYNNEI. With 4 bases clipped from V and 4 bases from J, the junction kept 4 bases outside the gene matches. The CDR3 protein is CASSVTGGITEAFF. CDR3 DNA: TGTGCCAGCAGTGTGACAGGGGGTATCACTGAAGCTTTCTTT. Complete variable domain (other parts from reference TRBV2 and TRBJ1-1): EPEVTQTPSHQVTQMGQEVILRCVPISNHLYFYWYRQILGQKVEFLVSFYNNEISEKSEIFDDQFSVERPDGSNFTLKIRSTKLEDSAMYFCASSVTGGITEAFFGQGTRLTVV.

V is TRBV7-8 and J is TRBJ2-5, with 8 bases matching TRBD2. The end of the DNA is better explained by TRBJ2-7, so the J call may be wrong. The CDR3 length is 16 residues. Germline V CDR1 and CDR2: SGHVS, FQNEAQ. CDR3 amino acids: CASSLALAGATYEQYF. The CDR3 DNA is TGTGCCAGCAGCTTAGCCCTAGCGGGCGCAACCTACGAGCAGTACTTC.

V and J are TRBV11-2 and TRBJ2-7; TRBD1 is a possible D gene (5 bases). The V end was cut by 1 base, the J end by 2 bases, with 18 bases between. CDR3 length: 17 amino acids. The germline V gene encodes CDR1 SGHAT and CDR2 FQNNGV. The CDR3 DNA reads as TGTGCCAGCAGCTTAGCAGGCCCGTCGCAGGGCCCCTACGAGCAGTACTTC. Its protein product is CASSLAGPSQGPYEQYF.

This clone was detected a few times. The chain joins TRBV19 to TRBJ2-2; D unresolved. The V end was cut by 6 bases, the J end by 1 base, with 6 bases between. The CDR3 totals 13 residues. Germline V lookup: CDR1 LNHDA, CDR2 SQIVND (reference sequence). CDR3: CASRLQNTGELFF. Written as DNA, the CDR3 is TGTGCCAGTAGACTGCAGAACACCGGGGAGCTGTTTTTT.

Of note for this clone: The sample has other DNA sequences that encode this CDR3 too. The V gene is TRBV20-1, the J gene TRBJ2-1; D unclear. The V end lost 6 bases, the J end lost 4 bases, and 4 bases lay between the germline ends. Per the germline V gene, CDR1 is DFQATT and CDR2 is SNEGSKA (reference sequence). CDR3 length: 10 amino acids. The CDR3 spells CSAQYNEQFF. The CDR3 region has the DNA TGCAGTGCCCAGTACAATGAGCAGTTCTTC.

This chain uses TRBV6-1 with TRBJ2-1; 15 bases match TRBD2. In germline, CDR1 is MNHNS, CDR2 SASEGT. The V and J ends lost 3 bases and 9 bases, in that order; junction bases with no gene match: 15. This CDR3 has 19 amino acids. For the CDR3, the DNA is TGTGCCAGCAGTGACGGAATCACCACGGGACTAGCGGGAGGATCTGAGCAGTTCTTC. Translation gives CASSDGITTGLAGGSEQFF.

This chain joins TRBV7-9 and TRBJ2-3; weak D call: TRBD2 (5 bases). Germline loops: CDR1 SEHNR, CDR2 FQNEAQ (reference sequence). The CDR3 is 16 residues long. Between the trimmed V and J ends, which lost 1 base and 1 base, there was a span of 12 bases. As DNA, the CDR3 is TGTGCCAGCAGCTTAGAGACCGGGATCCGCACAGATACGCAGTATTTT. Translating gives CASSLETGIRTDTQYF.

V gene TRBV7-6 combines with J gene TRBJ2-5; a weak D match, TRBD1 (5 bases). The J call may be mistaken, given a closer DNA end match to TRBJ2-7. CDR3 length: 15 residues. CDR1 and CDR2 from the germline V gene are SGHVS and FNYEAQ. The CDR3 sequence: CASSLSQGVMYEQYF. The CDR3, as DNA: TGTGCCAGCAGCTTGTCTCAGGGTGTTATGTACGAGCAGTACTTC.

The V and J genes are TRBV5-1 and TRBJ1-2; 9 bases map to TRBD1. Germline CDR1 reads SGHRS; CDR2 reads YFSETQ. The V segment lost 1 base and the J segment 6 bases; nucleotides outside the gene matches: 10. The CDR3 sequence is 16 residues long. The CDR3, as DNA: TGCGCCAGCAGCTTGAGGGACAGGGTTTTTGTGGATGGCTACACCTTC. Its protein product is CASSLRDRVFVDGYTF.

The chain is built from TRBV19 and TRBJ2-7; a possible D gene is TRBD1 (6 bases). Trimming stripped 9 bases from V and 3 bases from J, with 12 bases between. Germline V gives CDR1 LNHDA, CDR2 SQIVND (reference sequence). There are 12 residues in the CDR3. As DNA, the CDR3 is TGTGCCAGCGGCAGGGGATACTACGAGCAGTACTTC. It is translated as CASGRGYYEQYF.

The chain joins TRBV5-1 to TRBJ2-5; 8 bases line up with TRBD1. In germline, CDR1 is SGHRS, CDR2 YFSETQ. CDR3 length: 18 amino acids. Unmatched junction bases numbered 12, after V lost 1 base and J lost 1 base. CDR3 residues: CASSLSRDTGGLQETQYF. The DNA of the CDR3 is TGCGCCAGCAGCTTGAGCAGAGACACAGGGGGGCTCCAAGAGACCCAGTACTTC. The variable domain in full, with the rest retrieved from reference TRBV5-1 and TRBJ2-5, is KAGVTQTPRYLIKTRGQQVTLSCSPISGHRSVSWYQQTPGQGLQFLFEYFSETQRNKGNFPGRFSGRQFSNSRSEMNVSTLELGDSALYLCASSLSRDTGGLQETQYFGPGTRLLVL.

This clone came up a few times. This chain connects TRBV7-9 to TRBJ2-2, with TRBD1 as a possible D gene (5 bases). V was cut by 6 bases and J by 6 bases, with 11 bases left in between. Per germline, CDR1 SEHNR and CDR2 FQNEAQ (reference sequence). The length of the CDR3 is 13 residues. CDR3 sequence: CASRPTGPGELFF. Here the CDR3 DNA reads TGTGCCAGCAGGCCTACAGGTCCCGGGGAGCTGTTTTTT.

Here the CDR3 reads CASSSVGLPDTQYF. For the CDR3, the DNA is TGTGCCAGCAGTTCGGTCGGTTTGCCAGATACGCAGTATTTT. The J gene is TRBJ2-3, the V gene TRBV9; no definite D call. The CDR3 has 14 amino acids. The germline V gene encodes CDR1 SGDLS and CDR2 YYNGEE. V lost 5 bases and J lost 4, with 14 bases in between.

Worth noting for this clone: At one of its ends the junction is not consistent with the germline gene, which may arise from a read error. The V gene is TRBV5-1, the J gene TRBJ2-1; 8 bases are a match to TRBD1. Germline CDR1 reads SGHRS; CDR2 reads YFSETQ. The CDR3 sequence is 16 residues long. CDR3 in DNA: TGCACCAGCAGTTTTCAAACAGGGGGTTTGTCCAATGAGCAGTTCTTC. Translation gives CTSSFQTGGLSNEQFF.

This clone came up a few times. The chain employs TRBV7-2 and TRBJ2-7; 7 bases align to TRBD1. This CDR3 comprises 13 residues. Germline trimming cut 5 bases from V and 6 bases from J; bases unmatched to any gene: 7. Germline-derived CDR1 and CDR2 are SGHTA and FQGNSA. CDR3 sequence reads: CASSQIAGGEQYF. Written as DNA, the CDR3 is TGTGCCAGCAGCCAAATAGCAGGGGGCGAGCAGTACTTC.

This clone was seen a single time. V gene TRBV27 combines with J gene TRBJ2-1; a weak D match, TRBD2 (5 bases). This CDR3 has 17 amino acids. The V end lost 4 bases, the J end lost 0 bases, and 16 bases lay between the germline ends. The germline gives CDR1 MNHEY, CDR2 SMNVEV (reference sequence). CDR3 nucleotides: TGTGCCAGCAGTTCCATCCACGCGGGTCGCTCCTACAATGAGCAGTTCTTC. Amino acid sequence: CASSSIHAGRSYNEQFF.

This sequence joins TRBV2 and TRBJ1-1; 8 positions match TRBD1. Germline V gene lookup returns CDR1 SNHLY and CDR2 FYNNEI. With 0 bases clipped from V and 2 bases from J, the junction kept 5 bases outside the gene matches. There are 16 residues in the CDR3. CDR3 sequence (DNA): TGTGCCAGCAGTGAAGCATCGGACAGGGCCAACACTGAAGCTTTCTTT. This sequence encodes CASSEASDRANTEAFF.

The CDR3 reads CASSALAGVREQYF. For the CDR3, the DNA is TGTGCCAGCAGTGCACTAGCGGGAGTGAGGGAGCAGTACTTC. The rearrangement links TRBV6-1 to TRBJ2-7; TRBD2 matches 11 bases. The germline gives CDR1 MNHNS, CDR2 SASEGT. The V gene end was trimmed by 4 bases and the J gene end by 7 bases; junction bases not matched to a gene: 6. The CDR3 loop spans 14 amino acids.

V and J are TRBV6-5 and TRBJ1-2, with no clear D. The V and J ends lost 0 bases and 4 bases respectively, with 9 bases between them. Germline V CDR1 and CDR2: MNHEY, SVGAGI. The CDR3 spans 14 residues. The CDR3 nucleotides read TGTGCCAGCAGTTACTCCGGGAAAATCTATGGCTACACCTTC. Its protein product is CASSYSGKIYGYTF.